One and the same sample provided the 26 T cell receptor beta chains below, sequenced in a study of Ad26.COV2.S vaccination and SARS-CoV-2 variants. Documented treatment: 15 to 20 received Ad26.COV2.S at low or high dose, single or two shots; roughly 5 received placebo; per-sample allocation not given. The samples were gathered on day 63 after the first injection of vaccine or placebo. TCRdb's copy holds only in-frame clones and misses some; the assay was immunoSEQ multiplex PCR. Counted here are roughly 320,000 clones, about nine tenths occurring once; the ten biggest clones make up roughly 3.1%. Sequenced material: peripheral blood, taken in a trial of Ad26.COV2.S vaccine versus placebo. All receptors come from a person between 18 and 65 years old who received the Ad26.COV2.S COVID-19 vaccine or a placebo.

V usage is TRBV5-3 and J usage is TRBJ1-6; possibly TRBD1 for D (6 bases). TRBV5-3 is an ORF for which the function is uncertain. The V gene lost 3 bases and the J gene lost 5 bases, with 15 bases spanning the gap. CDR3 length: 16 amino acids. CDR3 protein: CARSCPGTRNNSPLHF. CDR3 DNA: TGTGCCAGAAGCTGCCCCGGGACACGGAATAATTCACCCCTCCACTTT.

V is TRBV3-1 (or the pseudogene TRBV3-2) and J is TRBJ2-1, with 9 bases lining up with TRBD2. Germline CDR1 LGHDT, CDR2 YNNKEL (reference sequence). Trimming at V came to 1 base and at J to 12 bases, leaving 13 bases not matched to a gene. This CDR3 region has 16 residues. This CDR3 is CASSQGSGGPARGQFF. CDR3 DNA sequence: TGTGCCAGCAGCCAAGGGAGCGGGGGGCCCGCCAGAGGGCAGTTCTTC.

The rearrangement joins TRBV18 to TRBJ2-1, with a weak D call TRBD1 (5 bases). This CDR3 comprises 16 residues. Trimming pared 6 bases from V and 6 bases from J, leaving 21 bases between. Germline loops: CDR1 KGHSH, CDR2 LQKENI. In nucleotides, the CDR3 is TGTGCCAGCTCCCTGAGCAGGGAACCCCCCCCCAATGAGCAGTTCTTC. Translation gives CASSLSREPPPNEQFF.

The chain combines TRBV11-3 with TRBJ2-3; 7 bases fit TRBD1. V lost 5 bases and J lost 3; bases outside the gene matches: 11. There are 16 residues in the CDR3. Germline CDR1 and CDR2: SGHNT and YENEEA. CDR3 sequence reads: CASSPGQAGPTDTQYF. Here the CDR3 DNA reads TGTGCCAGCAGCCCCGGACAGGCCGGCCCAACAGATACGCAGTATTTT.

The chain couples TRBV9 to TRBJ2-7; 7 positions match TRBD1. CDR1 and CDR2 from the germline V gene are SGDLS and YYNGEE. With 7 bases clipped from V and 5 bases from J, the junction kept 15 bases outside the gene matches. CDR3 length equals 15 residues. The CDR3 DNA sequence: TGTGCCAGCGCCTCTCACGGACAGGCGGCGAACGAGCAGTACTTC. Translated, it gives CASASHGQAANEQYF.

The chain has TRBV6-5 and TRBJ2-1; D may correspond to TRBD1 or TRBD2 (5 bases each). V dropped 3 bases and J dropped 2 bases, with 11 bases sitting between them. CDR3 length: 15 residues. CDR1 is MNHEY, CDR2 SVGAGI, per germline. CDR3 nucleotide sequence: TGTGCCAGCAGTTATACGATGGGGGCCTACAATGAGCAGTTCTTC. Its translation is CASSYTMGAYNEQFF.

V usage is TRBV3-1 (or the pseudogene TRBV3-2) and J usage is TRBJ2-7; D remains unclear. Germline V gives CDR1 LGHDT, CDR2 YNNKEL (reference sequence). V dropped 1 base and J dropped 0 bases, with 7 bases sitting between them. The CDR3 is 14 amino acids. The CDR3 nucleotides are TGTGCCAGCAGCCAAGCTAGAACCTCCTACGAGCAGTACTTC. This translates into CASSQARTSYEQYF.

V usage is TRBV13 and J usage is TRBJ1-5; weak D call: TRBD1 (6 bases). Trimming shortened V by 0 bases and J by 3 bases, and 12 bases separated the two germline ends. This CDR3 comprises 16 residues. Germline CDR1 PRHDT, CDR2 FYEKMQ (reference sequence). The CDR3 DNA reads TGTGCCAGCAGCTTAGGCCTCCGGGACAACAATCAGCCCCAGCATTTT. Its translation is CASSLGLRDNNQPQHF. Supplemented by reference TRBV13 and TRBJ1-5, the full variable domain reads AAGVIQSPRHLIKEKRETATLKCYPIPRHDTVYWYQQGPGQDPQFLISFYEKMQSDKGSIPDRFSAQQFSDYHSELNMSSLELGDSALYFCASSLGLRDNNQPQHFGDGTRLSIL.

The chain carries TRBV29-1 and TRBJ2-1, with TRBD1 as a possible D gene (6 bases). Germline V gene lookup returns CDR1 SQVTM and CDR2 ANQGSEA. The CDR3 is 15 residues long. Deletions cut 6 bases from V and 0 bases from J, with 15 bases between. CDR3 bases: TGCAGCGTACGCTCGGGACACTTCTCCTACAATGAGCAGTTCTTC. Its protein is CSVRSGHFSYNEQFF.

The V call is TRBV4-1, the J call TRBJ2-7, with TRBD1 matching over 12 bases. V shed 4 bases and J 4 bases; nucleotides not matched to a gene: 2. The CDR3 loop spans 14 amino acids. CDR1 is MGHRA, CDR2 YSYEKL, per germline. CDR3 amino acids: CASSPGQGAYEQYF. CDR3 in DNA: TGCGCCAGCAGCCCGGGACAGGGGGCGTACGAGCAGTACTTC.

The rearrangement joins TRBV27 to TRBJ2-7; D possibly corresponds to TRBD1 (6 bases). With 6 bases removed from V and 6 bases from J, the gap between germline ends came to 18 bases. In germline, CDR1 is MNHEY, CDR2 SMNVEV (reference sequence). The CDR3 is 14 residues long. The chain's CDR3 is CASRLGGPTREQYF. The CDR3, as DNA: TGTGCCAGCAGGCTTGGGGGCCCGACGCGCGAGCAGTACTTC.

Of note for this clone: In the same sample, other DNA sequences code for this CDR3. The V call is TRBV19, the J call TRBJ1-3; a possible D gene is TRBD1 (5 bases). V shed 3 bases and J shed 1 base, with 7 bases lying between them. CDR1 is LNHDA, CDR2 SQIVND, per germline (reference sequence). The length of the CDR3 is 14 residues. The DNA of the CDR3 is TGTGCCAGTAGTATCGGGGGTTCTGGAAACACCATATATTTT. It yields the protein CASSIGGSGNTIYF.

This sequence joins TRBV18 and TRBJ2-7; D is perhaps TRBD1 or TRBD2 (5 bases each). The CDR3 consists of 13 residues. Germline V lookup: CDR1 KGHSH, CDR2 LQKENI. V lost 3 bases to trimming and J lost 6 bases, with 12 bases between them. The CDR3 protein is CASSPGTESEQYF. CDR3 in DNA: TGTGCCAGCTCACCCGGGACGGAGAGCGAGCAGTACTTC.

The CDR3 reads CASSHSPDTQYF. In DNA, the CDR3 is TGTGCCAGCAGCCACAGCCCAGATACGCAGTATTTT. The chain recombines TRBV7-9 with TRBJ2-3; no reliable D call. CDR1 SEHNR and CDR2 FQNEAQ come from the germline V gene (reference sequence). V shed 5 bases and J shed 4 bases, with 7 bases lying between them. This CDR3 has 12 residues. The whole variable domain, filled in from reference TRBV7-9 and TRBJ2-3, reads DTGVSQNPRHKITKRGQNVTFRCDPISEHNRLYWYRQTLGQGPEFLTYFQNEAQLEKSRLLSDRFSAERPKGSFSTLEIQRTEQGDSAMYLCASSHSPDTQYFGPGTRLTVL.

This chain connects TRBV6-4 to TRBJ2-1; 10 nucleotides match TRBD2. This CDR3 spans 16 amino acids. The germline CDR1 and CDR2 sequences are MRHNA and SNTAGT. J lost 0 bases, V lost 4 bases, and 3 bases had no gene match. CDR3 in DNA: TGTGCCAGCAGTGTACTAGCGGGATTCTCCTACAATGAGCAGTTCTTC. This encodes CASSVLAGFSYNEQFF.

CDR3 nucleotide sequence: TGTGCCAGCAGTCCCCCGACAGGGCGCGAGCAGTACTTC. Its translation: CASSPPTGREQYF. V gene TRBV13 combines with J gene TRBJ2-7, with 7 bases lining up with TRBD1. CDR3 length: 13 amino acids. Germline V gene data show CDR1 as PRHDT and CDR2 as FYEKMQ (reference sequence). Unmatched junction bases numbered 8, after V lost 6 bases and J lost 6 bases.

The chain combines TRBV10-3 with TRBJ1-1; D gene unclear. Germline V lookup: CDR1 ENHRY, CDR2 SYGVKD. CDR3 length equals 13 residues. Trimming pared 6 bases from V and 0 bases from J, leaving 8 bases between. The CDR3 reads CAISSELNTEAFF. CDR3 sequence (DNA): TGTGCCATCAGCTCAGAGTTGAACACTGAAGCTTTCTTT.

This chain connects TRBV21-1 to TRBJ1-1. TRBV21-1 is tagged as a pseudogene. This CDR3 has 15 amino acids. For the CDR3, the DNA is TGTGCCAGCAGCCCGTGGGGAGACACAACCCCTGAAGCTTTCTTT. Its translation is CASSPWGDTTPEAFF.

This clone was recorded only once. This CDR3 is CATPGRQVEITEAFF. CDR3 nucleotides: TGTGCCACTCCGGGTCGACAGGTGGAGATCACTGAAGCTTTCTTT. The V gene is TRBV10-3, the J gene TRBJ1-1; perhaps TRBD1 as D (6 bases). Germline V gene lookup returns CDR1 ENHRY and CDR2 SYGVKD. Trimming took 10 bases from V and 4 from J, leaving 22 bases between them. The CDR3 has 15 amino acids.

The chain carries TRBV10-3 and TRBJ1-3; D is unclear. Germline lookup yields CDR1 ENHRY and CDR2 SYGVKD. V was cut by 7 bases and J by 1 base, with 11 bases left in between. The CDR3 has 14 residues. CDR3 DNA sequence: TGTGCCATCACCCCGGGAGGGTCTGGAAACACCATATATTTT. Its protein is CAITPGGSGNTIYF.

V usage is TRBV7-2 and J usage is TRBJ1-4; the D gene is possibly TRBD1 (6 bases). The CDR3 length is 15 residues. Germline CDR1 SGHTA, CDR2 FQGNSA. Trimming stripped 5 bases from V and 0 bases from J, with 10 bases between. The DNA for the CDR3 is TGTGCCAGCAGCCGTCGGACAGCAACTAATGAAAAACTGTTTTTT. Its translation: CASSRRTATNEKLFF.

The chain couples TRBV6-6 to TRBJ2-5; D is possibly TRBD1 (6 bases). Trimming took off 2 bases at V and 2 bases at J, with 12 bases between the two ends. The CDR3 has 15 residues. Germline CDR1 is MNHNY and CDR2 is SVGAGI (reference sequence). The CDR3 loop reads CASSYPGQLQETQYF. The DNA for the CDR3 is TGTGCCAGCAGTTACCCCGGACAGTTACAAGAGACCCAGTACTTC.

The chain carries TRBV5-4 and TRBJ2-5; 14 positions match TRBD2. Germline CDR1 and CDR2: SGHNT and YYREEE (reference sequence). V was clipped by 4 bases and J by 5 bases; unmatched bases: 4. The CDR3 covers 15 residues. The CDR3 is CASSRLAGGGETQYF. CDR3 sequence (DNA): TGTGCCAGCAGCCGACTAGCGGGGGGGGGTGAGACCCAGTACTTC.

This chain uses TRBV18 with TRBJ2-7, with D hard to call. Deletions cut 0 bases from V and 4 bases from J, with 10 bases between. Germline V gene sequence: CDR1 KGHSH, CDR2 LQKENI. CDR3 size: 14 residues. The DNA of the CDR3 is TGTGCCAGCTCACCACCGTCCGGGCCGTACGAGCAGTACTTC. This gives the protein CASSPPSGPYEQYF. The variable domain in full, completed from reference TRBV18 and TRBJ2-7, reads NAGVMQNPRHLVRRRGQEARLRCSPMKGHSHVYWYRQLPEEGLKFMVYLQKENIIDESGMPKERFSAEFPKEGPSILRIQQVVRGDSAAYFCASSPPSGPYEQYFGPGTRLTVT.

This clone is a singleton in its sample. The chain combines TRBV10-2 with TRBJ2-7, with TRBD2 identical over 7 bases. The CDR3 loop spans 13 amino acids. The V gene's germline CDR1 is WSHSY and CDR2 SAAADI. The V segment lost 4 bases and the J segment 6 bases; nucleotides outside the gene matches: 6. The CDR3 sequence: CASSVRLAFEQYF. The DNA for the CDR3 is TGCGCCAGCAGTGTTCGACTAGCATTCGAGCAGTACTTC.

V and J are TRBV20-1 and TRBJ1-2; 8 bases align to TRBD1. The CDR3 runs to 15 residues. V lost 3 bases, J lost 4 bases, and 10 bases stayed unmatched. Per germline, CDR1 DFQATT and CDR2 SNEGSKA (reference sequence). CDR3 residues: CSASPPGQGPYGYTF. The CDR3 nucleotides read TGCAGTGCTAGTCCGCCCGGACAGGGCCCCTATGGCTACACCTTC.